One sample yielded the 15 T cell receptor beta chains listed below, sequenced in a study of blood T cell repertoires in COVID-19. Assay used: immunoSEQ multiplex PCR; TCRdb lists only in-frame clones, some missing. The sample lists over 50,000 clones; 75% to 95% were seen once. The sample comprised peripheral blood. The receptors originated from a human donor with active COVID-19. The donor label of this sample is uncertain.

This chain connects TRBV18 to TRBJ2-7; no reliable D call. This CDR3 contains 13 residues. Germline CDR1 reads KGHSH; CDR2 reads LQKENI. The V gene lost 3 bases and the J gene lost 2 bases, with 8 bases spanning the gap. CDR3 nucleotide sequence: TGTGCCAGCTCACCGGCCAACCCCTACGAGCAGTACGTC. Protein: CASSPANPYEQYV.

CDR3 residues: CASRTSGDGEQYV. The CDR3 coding sequence is TGTGCCAGCAGAACTAGCGGGGATGGGGAGCAGTACGTC. The chain recombines TRBV6-5 with TRBJ2-7, with TRBD2 matching over 10 bases. From germline, CDR1 is MNHEY and CDR2 SVGAGI. V shed 6 bases, J shed 7 bases, and the junction held 6 bases outside the gene matches. The CDR3 runs to 13 residues.

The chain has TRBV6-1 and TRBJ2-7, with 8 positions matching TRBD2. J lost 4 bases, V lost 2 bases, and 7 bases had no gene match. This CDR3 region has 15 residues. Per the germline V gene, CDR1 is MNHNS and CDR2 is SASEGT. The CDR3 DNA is TGTGCCAGCAGTGAAATAAGCGGGAGCAGGTACGAGCAGTACTTC. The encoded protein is CASSEISGSRYEQYF.

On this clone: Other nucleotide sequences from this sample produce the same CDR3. The CDR3 DNA follows: TGCAGCGTTGGGCAGGGGGTGCTAGCCAAAAACATTCAGTACTTC. Translating it yields CSVGQGVLAKNIQYF. The chain joins TRBV29-1 to TRBJ2-4; the match to TRBD1 covers 7 bases. V was clipped by 4 bases and J by 0 bases; unmatched bases: 6. The CDR3 length is 15 residues. Germline CDR1 reads SQVTM; CDR2 reads ANQGSEA. Complete variable domain (other parts from reference TRBV29-1 and TRBJ2-4): SAVISQKPSRDICQRGTSLTIQCQVDSQVTMMFWYRQQPGQSLTLIATANQGSEATYESGFVIDKFPISRPNLTFSTLTVSNMSPEDSSIYLCSVGQGVLAKNIQYFGAGTRLSVL.

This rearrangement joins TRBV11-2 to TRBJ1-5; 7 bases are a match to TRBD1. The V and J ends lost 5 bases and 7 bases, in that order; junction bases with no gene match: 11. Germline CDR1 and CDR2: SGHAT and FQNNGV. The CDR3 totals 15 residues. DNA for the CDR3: TGTGCCAGCAGCCCAGGGACAGAAAGAAGGCAGCCCCAGCATTTT. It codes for CASSPGTERRQPQHF.

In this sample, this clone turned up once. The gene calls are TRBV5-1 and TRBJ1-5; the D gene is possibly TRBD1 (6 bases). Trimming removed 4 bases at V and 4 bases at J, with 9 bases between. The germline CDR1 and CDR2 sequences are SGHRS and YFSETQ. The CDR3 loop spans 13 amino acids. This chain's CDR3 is CASSPTGNQPQHF. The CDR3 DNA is TGCGCCAGCAGCCCGACAGGAAATCAGCCCCAGCATTTT.

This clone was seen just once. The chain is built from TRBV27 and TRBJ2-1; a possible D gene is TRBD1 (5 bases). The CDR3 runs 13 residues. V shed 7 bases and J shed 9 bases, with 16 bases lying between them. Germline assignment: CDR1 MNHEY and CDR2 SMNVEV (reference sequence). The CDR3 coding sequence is TGTGCCAGCACCTCGACAGACGTAGTTGAGCAGTTCTTC. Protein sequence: CASTSTDVVEQFF.

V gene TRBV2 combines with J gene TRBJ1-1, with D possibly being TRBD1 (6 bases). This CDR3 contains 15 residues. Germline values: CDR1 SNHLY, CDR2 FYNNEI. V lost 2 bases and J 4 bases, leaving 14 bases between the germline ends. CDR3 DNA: TGTGCCAGCAGTGAAAGGGGGGGGGATATCACTGAAGCTTTCTTT. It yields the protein CASSERGGDITEAFF.

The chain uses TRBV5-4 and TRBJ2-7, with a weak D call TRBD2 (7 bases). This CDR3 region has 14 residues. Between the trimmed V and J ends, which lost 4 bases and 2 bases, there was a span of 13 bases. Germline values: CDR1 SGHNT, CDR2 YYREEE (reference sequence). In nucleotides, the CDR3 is TGTGCCAGCAGCCCGCGGGGGCTCACCTACGAGCAGTACTTC. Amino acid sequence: CASSPRGLTYEQYF.

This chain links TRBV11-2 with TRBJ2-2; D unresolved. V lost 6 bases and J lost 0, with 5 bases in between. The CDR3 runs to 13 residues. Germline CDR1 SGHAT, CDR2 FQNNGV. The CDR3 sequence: CASSQTNTGELFF. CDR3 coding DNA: TGTGCCAGCAGTCAAACGAACACCGGGGAGCTGTTTTTT.

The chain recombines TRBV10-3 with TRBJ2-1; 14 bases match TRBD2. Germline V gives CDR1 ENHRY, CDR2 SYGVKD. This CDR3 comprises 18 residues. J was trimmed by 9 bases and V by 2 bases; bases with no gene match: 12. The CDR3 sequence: CAISEGTSGGLPGCEQFF. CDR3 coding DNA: TGTGCCATCAGTGAGGGGACTAGCGGGGGCCTCCCGGGGTGTGAGCAGTTCTTC.

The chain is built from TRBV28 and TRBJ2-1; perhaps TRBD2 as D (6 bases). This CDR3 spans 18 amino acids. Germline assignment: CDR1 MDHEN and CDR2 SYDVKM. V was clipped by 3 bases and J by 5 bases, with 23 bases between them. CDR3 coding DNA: TGTGCCAGCAGTTTGTGGGAGGTTAAGGGGCCCCCTCACAATGAGCAGTTCTTC. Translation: CASSLWEVKGPPHNEQFF. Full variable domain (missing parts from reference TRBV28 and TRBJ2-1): DVKVTQSSRYLVKRTGEKVFLECVQDMDHENMFWYRQDPGLGLRLIYFSYDVKMKEKGDIPEGYSVSREKKERFSLILESASTNQTSMYLCASSLWEVKGPPHNEQFFGPGTRLTVL.

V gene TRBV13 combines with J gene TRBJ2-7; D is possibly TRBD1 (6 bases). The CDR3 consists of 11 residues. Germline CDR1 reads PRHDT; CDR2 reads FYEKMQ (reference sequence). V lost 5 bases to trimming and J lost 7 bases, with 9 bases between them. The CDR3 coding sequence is TGTGCCAGCAGCCAAGGGGGAGAGCAGTACTTC. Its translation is CASSQGGEQYF.

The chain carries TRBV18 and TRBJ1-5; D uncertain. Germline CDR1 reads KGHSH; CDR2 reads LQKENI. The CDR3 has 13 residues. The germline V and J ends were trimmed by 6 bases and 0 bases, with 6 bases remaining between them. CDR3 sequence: CASSEGSNQPQHF. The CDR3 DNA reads TGTGCCAGCTCTGAGGGTAGCAATCAGCCCCAGCATTTT.

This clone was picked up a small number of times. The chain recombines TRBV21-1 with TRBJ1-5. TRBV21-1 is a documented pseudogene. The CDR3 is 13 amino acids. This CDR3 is CASSICGGQPQHF. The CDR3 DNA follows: TGTGCCAGCAGCATCTGTGGGGGGCAGCCCCAGCATTTT.